This entry is about one TCR beta chain. Its antigen is unidentified. The data are from a study of T cell responses to AZD1222 COVID-19 vaccine. The study's findings and limits: Regions left unmutated in variants are reportedly the target of nearly half of spike-specific TCRs. Possibly, clonal diversity was underestimated; donors were largely white British and included more females. Only a handful of AZD1222 recipients, six or seven in all, had baseline seropositivity.

Pooled in the analysis were second doses at about 4 or about 12 weeks. The J segment lost 5 bases and the V segment lost 9 bases, leaving 11 bases of the junction unmatched. The CDR3 covers 15 residues. Germline CDR1 and CDR2: MNHEY and SVGAGI. Data came from immunoSEQ multiplex PCR; TCRdb stores just in-frame clones and leaves some out. The table shows tens of thousands of clones, with about 91% occurring only once. This chain connects TRBV6-5 to TRBJ2-2; TRBD1 matches at 8 bases. Sequences were derived from peripheral blood, sampled 28 days after the second AZD1222 dose. This TCR came from an adult who received the AZD1222 COVID-19 vaccine. In DNA, the CDR3 is TGTGCCAGTAGGACAGGACAGGGTGGTACCGGGGAGCTGTTTTTT. Translating gives CASRTGQGGTGELFF.